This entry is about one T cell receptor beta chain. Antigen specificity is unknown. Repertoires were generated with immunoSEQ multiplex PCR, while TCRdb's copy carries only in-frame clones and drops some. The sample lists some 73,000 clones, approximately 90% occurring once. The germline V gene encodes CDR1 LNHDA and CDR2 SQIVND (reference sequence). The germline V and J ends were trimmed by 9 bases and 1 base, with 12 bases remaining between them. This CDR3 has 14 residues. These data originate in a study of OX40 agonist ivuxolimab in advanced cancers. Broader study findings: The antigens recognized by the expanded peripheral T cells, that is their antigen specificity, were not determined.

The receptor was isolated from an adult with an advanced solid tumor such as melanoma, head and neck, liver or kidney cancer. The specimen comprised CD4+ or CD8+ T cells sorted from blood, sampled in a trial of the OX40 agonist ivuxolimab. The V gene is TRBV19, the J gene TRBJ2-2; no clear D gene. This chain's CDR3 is CARASGLNTGELFF. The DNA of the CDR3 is TGTGCCAGGGCCTCGGGCCTGAACACCGGGGAGCTGTTTTTT.